These 15 T cell receptor beta chains came from one sample sequenced in a study of blood T cell repertoires in COVID-19. Assay used: immunoSEQ multiplex PCR; TCRdb lists only in-frame clones, some missing. The table includes some 200,000 clones, 90% to 95% detected once. Sequencing input: peripheral blood. The receptors stem from a man in his thirties or forties with COVID-19, enrolled during active disease.

V is TRBV6-5 and J is TRBJ1-2; 9 bases agree with TRBD1. Germline V gene sequence: CDR1 MNHEY, CDR2 SVGAGI. The V gene end was trimmed by 6 bases and the J gene end by 7 bases; junction bases not matched to a gene: 6. The CDR3 extends over 13 amino acids. The CDR3 region has the DNA TGTGCCAGCAGACCCGACAGGGGGTCTGGCTACACCTTC. This codes for CASRPDRGSGYTF.

The chain recombines TRBV5-6 with TRBJ2-5, with 11 bases lining up with TRBD2. CDR1 is SGHDT, CDR2 YYEEEE, per germline. This CDR3 spans 17 amino acids. Losses at the gene ends were 3 bases for V and 5 bases for J; bases not matched to a gene: 12. CDR3 sequence reads: CASSSPSGGIRGETQYF. CDR3 in DNA: TGTGCCAGCAGCTCCCCTAGCGGGGGGATTAGGGGGGAGACCCAGTACTTC.

The J gene is TRBJ2-3, the V gene TRBV11-2, with 7 bases that match TRBD2. With V trimmed by 5 bases and J by 1 base, 6 bases remained unmatched. Germline-derived CDR1 and CDR2 are SGHAT and FQNNGV. The CDR3 runs 15 residues. CDR3 in DNA: TGTGCCAGCAGCACATGGACTAGTGGCACAGATACGCAGTATTTT. This codes for CASSTWTSGTDTQYF.

CDR3 sequence: CASSFPQRDTEAFF. The CDR3 DNA follows: TGTGCCAGCAGCTTTCCTCAGAGGGACACTGAAGCTTTCTTT. The chain combines TRBV5-4 with TRBJ1-1; D is undetermined. V lost 2 bases and J lost 3, with 11 bases in between. CDR1 is SGHNT, CDR2 YYREEE, per germline (reference sequence). This CDR3 contains 14 residues.

The J gene is TRBJ2-3, the V gene TRBV10-1; D is perhaps TRBD1 (5 bases). There are 15 residues in the CDR3. The V end lost 0 bases, the J end lost 2 bases, and 9 bases lay between the germline ends. Germline CDR1 WNHNN, CDR2 SYGVQD (reference sequence). The CDR3 loop is CASSESGPPTDTQYF. In DNA, the CDR3 is TGCGCCAGCAGTGAGTCGGGGCCCCCCACAGATACGCAGTATTTT.

V usage is TRBV28 and J usage is TRBJ1-3, with D tentatively TRBD1 (6 bases). CDR1 MDHEN and CDR2 SYDVKM come from the germline V gene. The V end was cut by 2 bases, the J end by 9 bases, with 17 bases between. This CDR3 contains 15 residues. The CDR3 coding sequence is TGTGCCAGCAGTTTACGGGGGGCAGGAAAAAGCACCATATATTTT. Translating gives CASSLRGAGKSTIYF.

The V and J genes are TRBV7-9 and TRBJ2-6; TRBD1 matches at 7 bases. V trimming: 6 bases; J trimming: 0 bases; junction bases outside the gene matches: 2. Per germline, CDR1 SEHNR and CDR2 FQNEAQ (reference sequence). The CDR3 has 15 residues. In nucleotides, the CDR3 is TGTGCCAGCAGAACAGGGGACTCTGGGGCCAACGTCCTGACTTTC. Translating it yields CASRTGDSGANVLTF.

V and J are TRBV4-1 and TRBJ2-1; TRBD2 might be the D (6 bases). Trimming took off 4 bases at V and 6 bases at J, with 25 bases between the two ends. The CDR3 runs to 18 residues. Germline V CDR1 and CDR2: MGHRA, YSYEKL. The CDR3 is CASSPTERFSGGSNEQFF. The CDR3 DNA is TGCGCCAGCAGCCCGACGGAGCGATTTAGCGGCGGATCCAATGAGCAGTTCTTC.

The chain is built from TRBV7-9 and TRBJ1-4, with 7 bases lining up with TRBD1. The CDR3 has 17 amino acids. CDR1 SEHNR and CDR2 FQNEAQ come from the germline V gene (reference sequence). Trimming at V came to 4 bases and at J to 8 bases, leaving 16 bases not matched to a gene. Here the CDR3 reads CASSSQGYSGGGEKLFF. CDR3 nucleotides: TGTGCCAGCAGCTCCCAAGGGTACTCAGGGGGAGGCGAAAAACTGTTTTTT. The full variable domain, its missing parts supplied by reference TRBV7-9 and TRBJ1-4, is DTGVSQNPRHKITKRGQNVTFRCDPISEHNRLYWYRQTLGQGPEFLTYFQNEAQLEKSRLLSDRFSAERPKGSFSTLEIQRTEQGDSAMYLCASSSQGYSGGGEKLFFGSGTQLSVL.

In its sample, this clone was seen a few times. The chain links TRBV5-3 to TRBJ2-7; possible D gene TRBD2, 6 bases. TRBV5-3 is assigned to the ORF class and has an uncertain function. CDR3 length: 16 amino acids. V lost 0 bases and J lost 0, with 13 bases in between. The CDR3 reads CARSLECERVSYEQYF. CDR3 sequence (DNA): TGTGCCAGAAGCTTGGAGTGTGAGCGGGTCTCCTACGAGCAGTACTTC.

The chain couples TRBV23-1 to TRBJ1-5, with a tentative D call TRBD1 (6 bases). TRBV23-1 is assigned to the ORF class and has an uncertain function. The CDR3 has 15 residues. Trimming cost V 0 bases and J 9 bases, with 15 bases left between them. The CDR3 is CASSQSLRGGRPQHF. In DNA, the CDR3 is TGCGCCAGCAGTCAATCTTTAAGGGGGGGGAGGCCCCAGCATTTT.

V and J are TRBV6-5 and TRBJ2-7; 9 bases fit TRBD1. Germline V CDR1 and CDR2: MNHEY, SVGAGI. This CDR3 is 14 amino acids long. The V and J ends lost 4 bases and 5 bases, in that order; junction bases with no gene match: 6. The CDR3 DNA is TGTGCCAGCAGTTTCCGGGACAGGGAAGACGAGCAGTACTTC. It yields the protein CASSFRDREDEQYF.

The chain links TRBV24-1 to TRBJ2-1; 8 positions agree with TRBD1. This CDR3 spans 15 amino acids. V lost 7 bases to trimming and J lost 4 bases; unmatched junction nucleotides: 8. In germline, CDR1 is KGHDR, CDR2 SFDVKD. DNA for the CDR3: TGTGCCACCAGCCGGGACAGGCAGGCTTACAATGAGCAGTTCTTC. Its protein is CATSRDRQAYNEQFF.

This chain uses TRBV3-1 (or the pseudogene TRBV3-2) with TRBJ2-7, with 8 nucleotides matching TRBD1. Germline V gives CDR1 LGHDT, CDR2 YNNKEL (reference sequence). V shed 3 bases, J shed 13 bases, and the junction held 8 bases outside the gene matches. This CDR3 comprises 12 residues. DNA of the CDR3: TGTGCCAGCAGCCAGGGGGTCGGGACAGGATACTTC. This sequence encodes CASSQGVGTGYF.

The chain uses TRBV4-1 and TRBJ2-6; 7 bases are a match to TRBD1. V was clipped by 1 base and J by 3 bases; unmatched bases: 9. Germline V gene data show CDR1 as MGHRA and CDR2 as YSYEKL. The CDR3 length is 18 residues. Written as DNA, the CDR3 is TGCGCCAGCAGCCAAGGTCCCAGGGGGTTAGGTGGGGCCAACGTCCTGACTTTC. Residues: CASSQGPRGLGGANVLTF.